Below, one TCR beta chain is given with its context. CDR3 length equals 12 residues. CDR1 and CDR2 (germline): SEHNR, FQNEAQ (reference sequence). V shed 8 bases, J shed 3 bases, and the junction held 3 bases outside the gene matches. This sample is part of a study of T cell responses to AZD1222 COVID-19 vaccine. Assay used: immunoSEQ multiplex PCR; TCRdb lists only in-frame clones, some missing. The sample yields over 120,000 clones, around 91% seen once. This TCR was recovered from an adult in good health. The material was peripheral blood, obtained on day 0 of AZD1222 vaccination. The genes are TRBV7-9 and TRBJ2-7; 8 bases agree with TRBD1. In DNA form, the CDR3 reads TGTGCCAGCTGGACAGGGAACTACGAGCAGTACTTC. Protein sequence: CASWTGNYEQYF.